The source of this T cell receptor (beta chain) is a study of blood T cell repertoires in COVID-19. This CDR3 is built from 16 residues. V trimming: 4 bases; J trimming: 4 bases; junction bases outside the gene matches: 8. Per germline, CDR1 SGHRS and CDR2 YFSETQ. Seattle patients were enrolled during active infection and followed longitudinally. Original analysis: Amplifying reference gene primers gave estimates of nucleated cell counts. TCRdb's copy holds only in-frame clones and misses some; the assay was immunoSEQ multiplex PCR. From that table come the V and J calls and clone size; the DNA was used to work out D and trimming. The table records tens of thousands of clones, around 85% of them present only once.

This chain joins TRBV5-1 and TRBJ1-4, with 9 bases that match TRBD1. Source material: peripheral blood. The sequence came from a woman older than 75 with COVID-19, enrolled during active disease. CDR3 sequence reads: CASSDRDREVNEKLFF. The CDR3 DNA follows: TGCGCCAGCAGCGACCGGGACAGGGAGGTTAATGAAAAACTGTTTTTT.